This T cell receptor beta chain was obtained from a study of T cell repertoires in cytomegalovirus infection. Findings and caveats of the study: People with CMV and the relevant HLA were identified by cumulative public TCR beta family frequency. Clonotype analysis showed dominance of the ex vivo response by HLA-C-restricted CMV-specific TCR beta clonotypes.

This clonotype has just a few counts. What it binds is unknown. In TCRdb, the reads were re-called with MiXCR into one record per CDR3 protein. The sample records around 570,000 distinct CDR3 sequences, just under 40% being singletons. The clonotype was recovered from a human donor in good health (CMV status not recorded). Some clones in this sample may be carry-over from other donors' samples. This sample comprised cultured PBMCs, obtained from culture after CMV antigen stimulation.

For the CDR3, the DNA is TGTGCCAGCAGAAGTAGCGGGGACGAGCAGTACTTC. This encodes CASRSSGDEQYF. The chain uses TRBV7-2 and TRBJ2-7; TRBD2 aligns across 8 bases. Per germline, CDR1 SGHTA and CDR2 FQGNSA. V trimming: 6 bases; J trimming: 5 bases; junction bases outside the gene matches: 3. The CDR3 spans 12 residues.